This T cell receptor beta chain came from a study of T cells in Graves' hyperthyroidism and ophthalmopathy. This clonotype occurred many times. The ends were cut back, 5 bases at V and 4 bases at J, with 15 bases in the middle. Germline V gives CDR1 SGHTA, CDR2 FQGNSA. The CDR3 totals 14 residues. The CDR3 regions of TCR beta were amplified from RNA transcripts. First-round RT-PCR of the TCR CDR3 relied on the HTBI primer set. TCRdb ran MiXCR on the multiplex PCR reads and lists one entry per CDR3 protein. The sample carries around 760,000 distinct CDR3 sequences, 35% recorded once. The V and J genes are TRBV7-2 and TRBJ2-7; D is tentatively TRBD1 or TRBD2 (5 bases each). Sequences were obtained from blood. This sequence was found in a middle-aged woman with Graves' hyperthyroidism. The chain's CDR3 is CASSLYGAPYEQYF. In DNA form, the CDR3 reads TGTGCCAGCAGCCTCTACGGGGCGCCTTACGAGCAGTACTTC.